A selection of T cell receptor beta chains follows, all from one sample in a study of cytotoxic CD8 clonotypes in ibrutinib-treated CLL. The assay was immunoSEQ multiplex PCR, and TCRdb's table has in-frame clones only and misses some. The table lists roughly 76,000 clones, over 75% of them singletons. The specimen comprised PBMCs, sampled at disease progression, from a patient treated with ibrutinib. These receptors all come from a human donor with chronic lymphocytic leukemia. Each CDR3 is given with its conserved first and last residue. Each record gives: CDR3 DNA, CDR3 protein, clone size, D gene, J gene, V gene. A D gene is named only where the DNA matches it firmly. Not all rows give a size; the values are once, few, many and, for expanded clones, a class.

cdr3_nt: TGTGCCAGCAGCTCCAACAGGGGCGGGGAGCTGTTTTTT; cdr3_aa: CASSSNRGGELFF; clone_size: once; d_call: TRBD1; j_call: TRBJ2-2; v_call: TRBV11-2
cdr3_nt: TGTGCCAGCAGTGATCCCGGGTCTCAAGAGACCCAGTACTTC; cdr3_aa: CASSDPGSQETQYF; clone_size: .; d_call: .; j_call: TRBJ2-5; v_call: TRBV25-1
cdr3_nt: TGTGCCAGCAGTGACGGGGCAGAAGACAATGAGCAGTTCTTC; cdr3_aa: CASSDGAEDNEQFF; clone_size: .; d_call: .; j_call: TRBJ2-1; v_call: TRBV6-4
cdr3_nt: TGTGCCAGCTCTCGCGAGGGGGCTGGAACAGATACGCAGTATTTT; cdr3_aa: CASSREGAGTDTQYF; clone_size: .; d_call: TRBD1; j_call: TRBJ2-3; v_call: TRBV6-1
cdr3_nt: TGTGCCAGCAGTGAAGGGGACACCTTTTACAATGAGCAGTTCTTC; cdr3_aa: CASSEGDTFYNEQFF; clone_size: .; d_call: .; j_call: TRBJ2-1; v_call: TRBV25-1
cdr3_nt: TGTGCCAGCAGAGGGGGGGGACTAGCGGGAGTGTGGCAGTACTTC; cdr3_aa: CASRGGGLAGVWQYF; clone_size: once; d_call: TRBD2; j_call: TRBJ2-7; v_call: TRBV28
cdr3_nt: TGTGCCAGCAGTGACCAGGGTGCTAAGGGGTCACCCCTCCACTTT; cdr3_aa: CASSDQGAKGSPLHF; clone_size: .; d_call: .; j_call: TRBJ1-6; v_call: TRBV6-4
cdr3_nt: TGTGCCAGCAGCCCCTTCCTGGGCAGCGAGCAGTACTTC; cdr3_aa: CASSPFLGSEQYF; clone_size: few; d_call: .; j_call: TRBJ2-7; v_call: TRBV7-8
cdr3_nt: TGTGCCAGTAGTATGGTTCCGGGACAGACGGGTCGTCAGCCCCAGCATTTT; cdr3_aa: CASSMVPGQTGRQPQHF; clone_size: once; d_call: TRBD1; j_call: TRBJ1-5; v_call: TRBV19
cdr3_nt: TGCGCCAGCAGCCAAGTGTTTGTCGAAAAACTGTTTTTT; cdr3_aa: CASSQVFVEKLFF; clone_size: .; d_call: .; j_call: TRBJ1-4; v_call: TRBV4-1
cdr3_nt: TGTGCCAGCAACCAGGGGGGGACCCTGCTGCGGAATGAGCAGTTCTTC; cdr3_aa: CASNQGGTLLRNEQFF; clone_size: .; d_call: .; j_call: TRBJ2-1; v_call: TRBV2
cdr3_nt: TGTGCCATCAGTGAGGGAGTTGAATACGAGCAGTACTTC; cdr3_aa: CAISEGVEYEQYF; clone_size: .; d_call: .; j_call: TRBJ2-7; v_call: TRBV10-3
cdr3_nt: TGTGCCAGCAGCTTAAGAGGGATAGGCACCGGGGAGCTGTTTTTT; cdr3_aa: CASSLRGIGTGELFF; clone_size: .; d_call: .; j_call: TRBJ2-2; v_call: TRBV11-2
cdr3_nt: TGTGCCAGCAGTTTGTGGGACAGGGGGGGCGAGCAGTACTTC; cdr3_aa: CASSLWDRGGEQYF; clone_size: few; d_call: TRBD1; j_call: TRBJ2-7; v_call: TRBV28
cdr3_nt: TGTGCCATCAGTGAGAGGTCGGGGCCCACTGAAGCTTTCTTT; cdr3_aa: CAISERSGPTEAFF; clone_size: .; d_call: .; j_call: TRBJ1-1; v_call: TRBV10-3
cdr3_nt: TGTGCCAGCAGCTTAGATCATGGCTTCGCGTACACCTTC; cdr3_aa: CASSLDHGFAYTF; clone_size: .; d_call: .; j_call: TRBJ1-2; v_call: TRBV7-9
cdr3_nt: TGTGCCAGCAGCTTGGTTGGGGGTAATGAAAAACTGTTTTTT; cdr3_aa: CASSLVGGNEKLFF; clone_size: .; d_call: .; j_call: TRBJ1-4; v_call: TRBV5-4
cdr3_nt: TGTGCCAGTAGTATGGGCAGGGAGTACTACAATGAGCAGTTCTTC; cdr3_aa: CASSMGREYYNEQFF; clone_size: few; d_call: .; j_call: TRBJ2-1; v_call: TRBV19
cdr3_nt: TGTGCCAGCAGTTCCCGGGACAGGGACTTAACTCAGCCCCAGCATTTT; cdr3_aa: CASSSRDRDLTQPQHF; clone_size: .; d_call: TRBD1; j_call: TRBJ1-5; v_call: TRBV28
cdr3_nt: TGTGCCAGTAGTATAATAGCCCCGGAGGGCAATTCACCCCTCCACTTT; cdr3_aa: CASSIIAPEGNSPLHF; clone_size: medium-sized; d_call: .; j_call: TRBJ1-6; v_call: TRBV19
cdr3_nt: TGCGCCAGCAGCTTGGAAGGGGGGCTGAGCACTGAAGCTTTCTTT; cdr3_aa: CASSLEGGLSTEAFF; clone_size: .; d_call: .; j_call: TRBJ1-1; v_call: TRBV5-1
cdr3_nt: TGTGCCAGCAGTCCGGCGGGAAATCCCAACTACAATGAGCAGTTCTTC; cdr3_aa: CASSPAGNPNYNEQFF; clone_size: .; d_call: .; j_call: TRBJ2-1; v_call: TRBV27
cdr3_nt: TGTGCCAGCACCTCTCGGGGGCTAGGTAATTCACCCCTCCACTTT; cdr3_aa: CASTSRGLGNSPLHF; clone_size: .; d_call: .; j_call: TRBJ1-6; v_call: TRBV28
cdr3_nt: TGTGCCAGCAGCTTAGATGCGGCGGGAGGGCGCAATGAGCAGTTCTTC; cdr3_aa: CASSLDAAGGRNEQFF; clone_size: .; d_call: TRBD2; j_call: TRBJ2-1; v_call: TRBV7-6
cdr3_nt: TGTGCCACCCAGGCTAATTCACCCCTCCACTTT; cdr3_aa: CATQANSPLHF; clone_size: .; d_call: .; j_call: TRBJ1-6; v_call: TRBV6-1
cdr3_nt: TGTGCCAGCAGTCTATTGACTAGCGGGGTCTACGAGCAGTACTTC; cdr3_aa: CASSLLTSGVYEQYF; clone_size: .; d_call: TRBD2; j_call: TRBJ2-7; v_call: TRBV28
cdr3_nt: TGTGCCAGCAGTGCCGACCTCAATCAGCCCCAGCATTTT; cdr3_aa: CASSADLNQPQHF; clone_size: .; d_call: .; j_call: TRBJ1-5; v_call: TRBV27
cdr3_nt: TGTGCCAGCAGCTTAGATCCCCAGGGTGAAGCTTTCTTT; cdr3_aa: CASSLDPQGEAFF; clone_size: .; d_call: .; j_call: TRBJ1-1; v_call: TRBV11-2
cdr3_nt: TGTGCCAGCTCACCGGACAGGGGCTCTGGCTACACCTTC; cdr3_aa: CASSPDRGSGYTF; clone_size: few; d_call: TRBD1; j_call: TRBJ1-2; v_call: TRBV18
cdr3_nt: TGTGCCAGCAGTCTGAACAGATGGGGGTTCTATGGCTACACCTTC; cdr3_aa: CASSLNRWGFYGYTF; clone_size: .; d_call: .; j_call: TRBJ1-2; v_call: TRBV28
cdr3_nt: TGTGCCTGGAGTCGAGATAATCAGCCCCAGCATTTT; cdr3_aa: CAWSRDNQPQHF; clone_size: .; d_call: .; j_call: TRBJ1-5; v_call: TRBV30
cdr3_nt: TGTGCCAGCAGACTGGACAGCCTCTATGGCTACACCTTC; cdr3_aa: CASRLDSLYGYTF; clone_size: .; d_call: .; j_call: TRBJ1-2; v_call: TRBV6-6
cdr3_nt: TGTGCCAGCAGCGTATCTCCCCCTGGGACAGGGAACAATGAGCAGTTCTTC; cdr3_aa: CASSVSPPGTGNNEQFF; clone_size: .; d_call: TRBD1; j_call: TRBJ2-1; v_call: TRBV9
cdr3_nt: TGTGCCAGCAGTGAAGCGCTGTCTTATTTTGGACAGGGTATTCAGCCCCAGCATTTT; cdr3_aa: CASSEALSYFGQGIQPQHF; clone_size: .; d_call: TRBD1; j_call: TRBJ1-5; v_call: TRBV6-1
cdr3_nt: TGCGCCAGCCGGACAGGGTTTAAGGCTTTCTTT; cdr3_aa: CASRTGFKAFF; clone_size: few; d_call: TRBD1; j_call: TRBJ1-1; v_call: TRBV5-1
cdr3_nt: TGTGCCTGGGAATCCGTAGATGAGCAGTTCTTC; cdr3_aa: CAWESVDEQFF; clone_size: .; d_call: .; j_call: TRBJ2-1; v_call: TRBV30
cdr3_nt: TGTGCCATCAGACAGGACTTAGCGGGGAGGAATGAGCAGTTCTTC; cdr3_aa: CAIRQDLAGRNEQFF; clone_size: .; d_call: TRBD2; j_call: TRBJ2-1; v_call: TRBV10-3
cdr3_nt: TGTGCCAGCAGTCCGGGACTAGCATCAGATACGCAGTATTTT; cdr3_aa: CASSPGLASDTQYF; clone_size: many; d_call: TRBD2; j_call: TRBJ2-3; v_call: TRBV6-4
cdr3_nt: TGTGCCACCAGCAGAGATGTACAGCCCCAGCATTTT; cdr3_aa: CATSRDVQPQHF; clone_size: .; d_call: .; j_call: TRBJ1-5; v_call: TRBV15
cdr3_nt: TGTGCCACCCGTTACCCCCGCCAGGAGACCCGTCAGCCCCAGCATTTT; cdr3_aa: CATRYPRQETRQPQHF; clone_size: few; d_call: .; j_call: TRBJ1-5; v_call: TRBV28
cdr3_nt: TGTGCCAGCAGCCAGGATGCAGGGGTGGGTTCACCCCTCCACTTT; cdr3_aa: CASSQDAGVGSPLHF; clone_size: .; d_call: .; j_call: TRBJ1-6; v_call: TRBV14
cdr3_nt: TGTGCCAGCAGCCCGGCCTCGGGGGGGAGCTCTGGAAACACCATATATTTT; cdr3_aa: CASSPASGGSSGNTIYF; clone_size: .; d_call: .; j_call: TRBJ1-3; v_call: TRBV14
cdr3_nt: TGTGCCAGTAGTATTGGCGGGAGCGAGCAGTACTTC; cdr3_aa: CASSIGGSEQYF; clone_size: many; d_call: TRBD2; j_call: TRBJ2-7; v_call: TRBV19
cdr3_nt: TGTGCCAGTAGTGCCCGGACGGCGAGCAATCAGCCCCAGCATTTT; cdr3_aa: CASSARTASNQPQHF; clone_size: .; d_call: .; j_call: TRBJ1-5; v_call: TRBV19
cdr3_nt: TGTGCTAGCCGGGTCGCTAATGAGGAGCAGTTCTTC; cdr3_aa: CASRVANEEQFF; clone_size: .; d_call: .; j_call: TRBJ2-1; v_call: TRBV12-5
cdr3_nt: TGTGCCAGCAGATCGCCCCACAGGGGTTCTAATCAGCCCCAGCATTTT; cdr3_aa: CASRSPHRGSNQPQHF; clone_size: .; d_call: TRBD1; j_call: TRBJ1-5; v_call: TRBV28
cdr3_nt: TGTGCCAGCAGTGAGGACTTAGATTCACCCCTCCACTTT; cdr3_aa: CASSEDLDSPLHF; clone_size: .; d_call: .; j_call: TRBJ1-6; v_call: TRBV6-4
cdr3_nt: TGTGCCAGTAGTATTTCAGGCAATCAGCCCCAGCATTTT; cdr3_aa: CASSISGNQPQHF; clone_size: few; d_call: .; j_call: TRBJ1-5; v_call: TRBV19
cdr3_nt: TGTGCCAGCAAGTACAGGACGGGGAACTATGGCTACACCTTC; cdr3_aa: CASKYRTGNYGYTF; clone_size: .; d_call: .; j_call: TRBJ1-2; v_call: TRBV28
cdr3_nt: TGTGCCAGCAGCACTACTACCTCCTCCGGACTAGCCGTGGAGACCCAGTACTTC; cdr3_aa: CASSTTTSSGLAVETQYF; clone_size: .; d_call: TRBD2; j_call: TRBJ2-5; v_call: TRBV9
cdr3_nt: TGTGCCAGCAAAGCCGGGACTGTTACCGGGGAGCTGTTTTTT; cdr3_aa: CASKAGTVTGELFF; clone_size: .; d_call: .; j_call: TRBJ2-2; v_call: TRBV6-5
cdr3_nt: TGTGCCAGCAGTGGCCTAGGCGAGCAGTACTTC; cdr3_aa: CASSGLGEQYF; clone_size: .; d_call: .; j_call: TRBJ2-7; v_call: TRBV2